The T cell receptor beta chain under discussion was sequenced for a study of shared clonotypes between healthy human individuals. Findings of the study overall: In a few donors, roughly 5.2% of naive CD4 clonotypes appeared in common.

In germline, CDR1 is MGHRA, CDR2 YSYEKL. Trimming cost V 0 bases and J 2 bases, with 8 bases left between them. The CDR3 length is 15 residues. The table came from immunoSEQ multiplex PCR; TCRdb's copy has only in-frame clones and leaves some out. This sample has roughly 1 million clones, with about four fifths found just once. Turning to this clone: Its matching antigen is unknown.

This receptor was identified in a man younger than 35 in good health. Some clones in this sample may be carry-over from other donors' samples. The rearrangement joins TRBV4-1 to TRBJ2-1; D is tentatively TRBD1 or TRBD2 (5 bases each). The sample consisted of memory CD4+ T cells from PBMCs. Subset noted: CD45RA-negative fraction. Written as DNA, the CDR3 is TGCGCCAGCAGCCAAGACGGGACCACCTACAATGAGCAGTTCTTC. Amino acid sequence: CASSQDGTTYNEQFF.